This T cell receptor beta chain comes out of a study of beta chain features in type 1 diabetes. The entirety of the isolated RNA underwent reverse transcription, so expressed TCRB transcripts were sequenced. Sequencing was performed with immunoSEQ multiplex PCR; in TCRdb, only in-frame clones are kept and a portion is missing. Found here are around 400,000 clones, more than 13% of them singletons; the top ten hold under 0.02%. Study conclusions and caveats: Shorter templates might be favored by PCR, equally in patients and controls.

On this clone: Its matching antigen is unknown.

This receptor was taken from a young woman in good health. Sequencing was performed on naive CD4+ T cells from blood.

The CDR3 spells CASSLDSYTDTQYF. CDR3 DNA: TGTGCCAGCAGCTTAGATTCTTACACAGATACGCAGTATTTT. The chain recombines TRBV11-2 with TRBJ2-3; D gene unclear. CDR3 length equals 14 residues. V was clipped by 0 bases and J by 2 bases, with 6 bases between them. Germline V lookup: CDR1 SGHAT, CDR2 FQNNGV.